This is a list of T cell receptor beta chains from one sample in a study of TIL therapy for anti-PD-1-resistant metastatic lung cancer. The method was immunoSEQ multiplex PCR; TCRdb's version includes in-frame clones alone and lacks a portion of them. The sample holds approximately 2,100 clones, around four fifths seen once. Sequencing used tumor tissue, obtained at baseline. Receptors were obtained from a person aged 25-85 years with non-small cell lung cancer. CDR3s include the opening cysteine and the closing phenylalanine or tryptophan. Each record gives: CDR3 protein, CDR3 DNA, clone size, CDR3 length, D gene, J gene, V gene. D genes are given only for firm matches. Clone size is given for some rows only: seen once, a few or many times, or a class if the clone is expanded.

CDR3: CASSLADPRYEQYF
DNA: TGTGCCAGCAGCTTAGCTGACCCCCGCTACGAGCAGTACTTC
size: -
length: 14
D: -
J: TRBJ2-7
V: TRBV11-2

CDR3: CASSPDPYVETQYF
DNA: TGTGCCAGCTCACCGGACCCCTATGTGGAGACCCAGTACTTC
size: -
length: 14
D: -
J: TRBJ2-5
V: TRBV18

CDR3: CASSQDPEVANTGELFF
DNA: TGTGCCAGCAGCCAAGATCCGGAGGTCGCTAACACCGGGGAGCTGTTTTTT
size: -
length: 17
D: -
J: TRBJ2-2
V: TRBV4-2

CDR3: CSVEPGSQETQYF
DNA: TGCAGCGTTGAACCGGGATCCCAAGAGACCCAGTACTTC
size: -
length: 13
D: -
J: TRBJ2-5
V: TRBV29-1

CDR3: CASSKKQGSFCAVETQYF
DNA: TGTGCCAGCAGCAAAAAGCAGGGGAGTTTCTGTGCTGTGGAGACCCAGTACTTC
size: -
length: 18
D: -
J: TRBJ2-5
V: TRBV21-1

CDR3: CASSLVIGTRNTGELFF
DNA: TGTGCCAGCAGCTTAGTGATTGGTACACGGAACACCGGGGAGCTGTTTTTT
size: -
length: 17
D: -
J: TRBJ2-2
V: TRBV7-8

CDR3: CASTLADREVWAFF
DNA: TGTGCCAGTACCCTGGCGGACAGGGAAGTTTGGGCTTTCTTT
size: -
length: 14
D: TRBD1
J: TRBJ1-1
V: TRBV19

CDR3: CASNNRGSNGYTF
DNA: TGTGCCAGCAACAACAGGGGCTCTAATGGCTACACCTTC
size: -
length: 13
D: TRBD1
J: TRBJ1-2
V: TRBV2

CDR3: CASSQGSGLAGNEQFF
DNA: TGCGCCAGCAGCCAAGGATCAGGACTAGCAGGCAATGAGCAGTTCTTC
size: -
length: 16
D: TRBD2
J: TRBJ2-1
V: TRBV4-1

CDR3: CASSLWDPQETQYF
DNA: TGTGCCAGCAGCTTATGGGATCCGCAAGAGACCCAGTACTTC
size: -
length: 14
D: -
J: TRBJ2-5
V: TRBV7-8

CDR3: CASSSRTGGKSSLTDTQYF
DNA: TGTGCCAGTAGTTCAAGGACAGGGGGTAAAAGTTCCTTGACAGATACGCAGTATTTT
size: -
length: 19
D: TRBD1
J: TRBJ2-3
V: TRBV19

CDR3: CASSQGWDNYGYTF
DNA: TGTGCCAGCAGCCAAGGATGGGATAACTATGGCTACACCTTC
size: -
length: 14
D: -
J: TRBJ1-2
V: TRBV11-2

CDR3: CASSLGVEGGAEAFF
DNA: TGCGCCAGCAGCTTGGGGGTGGAGGGAGGCGCTGAAGCTTTCTTT
size: -
length: 15
D: -
J: TRBJ1-1
V: TRBV5-1

CDR3: CASRAPGATDTQYF
DNA: TGTGCCAGCAGGGCTCCCGGGGCCACAGATACGCAGTATTTT
size: -
length: 14
D: -
J: TRBJ2-3
V: TRBV6-6

CDR3: CATRGGAYEQYF
DNA: TGTGCCACCAGGGGCGGAGCCTACGAGCAGTACTTC
size: few
length: 12
D: -
J: TRBJ2-7
V: TRBV6-6

CDR3: CASSYDRGRETQYF
DNA: TGTGCCAGCAGTTACGACAGGGGACGAGAGACCCAGTACTTC
size: -
length: 14
D: TRBD1
J: TRBJ2-5
V: TRBV27

CDR3: CASSSPGYEQYF
DNA: TGTGCCAGCAGCTCGCCCGGGTACGAGCAGTACTTC
size: -
length: 12
D: -
J: TRBJ2-7
V: TRBV11-2

CDR3: CASSDRESHGYTF
DNA: TGTGCCAGCAGTGACAGGGAGAGTCATGGCTACACCTTC
size: few
length: 13
D: -
J: TRBJ1-2
V: TRBV6-4

CDR3: CASSLASGTGWNEQFF
DNA: TGTGCCAGCAGCTTAGCGTCCGGGACAGGGTGGAATGAGCAGTTCTTC
size: -
length: 16
D: TRBD1
J: TRBJ2-1
V: TRBV11-1

CDR3: CASSEGTQPGTEAFF
DNA: TGCGCCAGCAGTGAAGGGACACAACCGGGGACTGAAGCTTTCTTT
size: -
length: 15
D: -
J: TRBJ1-1
V: TRBV10-1

CDR3: CASSQDFKAGNEKLFF
DNA: TGCGCCAGCAGCCAAGATTTCAAGGCAGGGAATGAAAAACTGTTTTTT
size: -
length: 16
D: -
J: TRBJ1-4
V: TRBV4-1

CDR3: CASSESRSSYNEQFF
DNA: TGCGCCAGCAGTGAGTCAAGGAGCTCCTACAATGAGCAGTTCTTC
size: -
length: 15
D: -
J: TRBJ2-1
V: TRBV10-1

CDR3: CASSNPDRGLDTEAFF
DNA: TGCGCCAGCAGCAACCCGGACAGGGGGTTGGACACTGAAGCTTTCTTT
size: -
length: 16
D: TRBD1
J: TRBJ1-1
V: TRBV5-1

CDR3: CASSPNSGVTDTQYF
DNA: TGTGCCAGCTCACCAAATAGCGGGGTCACAGATACGCAGTATTTT
size: -
length: 15
D: TRBD2
J: TRBJ2-3
V: TRBV18

CDR3: CASSVGTGQGAEAFF
DNA: TGTGCCAGCAGCGTCGGCACGGGACAAGGCGCTGAAGCTTTCTTT
size: -
length: 15
D: -
J: TRBJ1-1
V: TRBV9

CDR3: CASSQVLDPTYEQYF
DNA: TGCGCCAGCAGCCAAGTACTAGACCCAACCTACGAGCAGTACTTC
size: few
length: 15
D: -
J: TRBJ2-7
V: TRBV4-3

CDR3: CASIERNTGELFF
DNA: TGTGCCAGTATCGAACGGAACACCGGGGAGCTGTTTTTT
size: once
length: 13
D: -
J: TRBJ2-2
V: TRBV19

CDR3: CAAHGYTF
DNA: TGTGCCGCCCATGGCTACACCTTC
size: -
length: 8
D: -
J: TRBJ1-2
V: TRBV19

CDR3: CASSPDTEAFF
DNA: TGTGCCAGCTCACCGGATACTGAAGCTTTCTTT
size: once
length: 11
D: -
J: TRBJ1-1
V: TRBV18

CDR3: CASSLAQGPSYEQYF
DNA: TGTGCCAGCAGCTTAGCGCAGGGGCCTTCCTACGAGCAGTACTTC
size: -
length: 15
D: -
J: TRBJ2-7
V: TRBV7-8

CDR3: CSVPGQLMETQYF
DNA: TGCAGCGTACCGGGACAGCTGATGGAGACCCAGTACTTC
size: large
length: 13
D: TRBD1
J: TRBJ2-5
V: TRBV29-1

CDR3: CASSPTSGAYEQYF
DNA: TGTGCCAGCAGTCCTACTAGCGGAGCATACGAGCAGTACTTC
size: -
length: 14
D: TRBD2
J: TRBJ2-7
V: TRBV5-4

CDR3: CSVATPTGEKLFF
DNA: TGCAGCGTTGCCACGCCAACGGGAGAAAAACTGTTTTTT
size: -
length: 13
D: -
J: TRBJ1-4
V: TRBV29-1

CDR3: CASSQGSFGNTIYF
DNA: TGCGCCAGCAGCCAAGGCTCCTTCGGAAACACCATATATTTT
size: few
length: 14
D: -
J: TRBJ1-3
V: TRBV4-1

CDR3: CASSLDSGGPYGYTF
DNA: TGTGCCAGCAGCTTGGATTCAGGGGGGCCCTATGGCTACACCTTC
size: -
length: 15
D: TRBD1
J: TRBJ1-2
V: TRBV5-4

CDR3: CASSRSNRALNTEAFF
DNA: TGTGCCAGCAGCCGCTCGAACAGGGCCCTCAACACTGAAGCTTTCTTT
size: -
length: 16
D: -
J: TRBJ1-1
V: TRBV7-8

CDR3: CASSLVEASSSYEQYF
DNA: TGTGCCAGCAGTTTGGTCGAAGCGTCAAGCTCCTACGAGCAGTACTTC
size: -
length: 16
D: -
J: TRBJ2-7
V: TRBV27

CDR3: CASSLDVTTNTEAFF
DNA: TGTGCCAGCAGCTTGGATGTTACGACAAACACTGAAGCTTTCTTT
size: -
length: 15
D: -
J: TRBJ1-1
V: TRBV5-4

CDR3: CASGSLGRLYF
DNA: TGTGCCAGCGGCTCGTTGGGCCGACTGTACTTC
size: -
length: 11
D: -
J: TRBJ2-7
V: TRBV6-5

CDR3: CAISDKRDTDTQYF
DNA: TGTGCCATCAGTGACAAGAGGGACACAGATACGCAGTATTTT
size: once
length: 14
D: -
J: TRBJ2-3
V: TRBV10-3

CDR3: CASSSSPRGAGGYTF
DNA: TGTGCCAGCAGTTCATCCCCGAGGGGGGCGGGGGGCTACACCTTC
size: -
length: 15
D: -
J: TRBJ1-2
V: TRBV28

CDR3: CASGYDWYNEQFF
DNA: TGTGCCAGCGGGTACGACTGGTACAATGAGCAGTTCTTC
size: -
length: 13
D: -
J: TRBJ2-1
V: TRBV25-1

CDR3: CASSLVRGTANQPQHF
DNA: TGTGCCAGCAGCTTAGTTCGGGGGACAGCCAATCAGCCCCAGCATTTT
size: few
length: 16
D: TRBD1
J: TRBJ1-5
V: TRBV7-7

CDR3: CASSYRGRYGYTF
DNA: TGTGCCAGCAGTTACAGGGGTCGGTATGGCTACACCTTC
size: few
length: 13
D: -
J: TRBJ1-2
V: TRBV6-5

CDR3: CASSFELASYNEQFF
DNA: TGCGCCAGCAGCTTCGAGCTAGCATCATACAATGAGCAGTTCTTC
size: -
length: 15
D: -
J: TRBJ2-1
V: TRBV5-1

CDR3: CASSLLSVWETQYF
DNA: TGTGCCAGCAGCCTCCTCTCGGTATGGGAGACCCAGTACTTC
size: -
length: 14
D: -
J: TRBJ2-5
V: TRBV7-9